The rows below give T cell receptor beta chains drawn from one sample of a study of PD-1 blockade in classical Hodgkin lymphoma. TCRdb's table, derived via immunoSEQ multiplex PCR, lists solely in-frame clones and lacks some. This sample has about 36,000 clones, with approximately 69% found just once. Specimen: peripheral blood mononuclear cells (PBMCs), collected before the second cycle of nivolumab. The source of these receptors is a human donor with classical Hodgkin lymphoma. CDR3s include the opening cysteine and the closing phenylalanine or tryptophan. D genes are given only for firm matches. Only part of the rows carry a size: once, few, many, or a class if the clone is expanded.

d_gene	j_gene	abundance	v_gene	CDR3nt	CDR3aa
.	TRBJ2-1	.	TRBV29-1	TGCAGCGTTGAAAGGGTTGGGCAGTTCTTC	CSVERVGQFF
TRBD1	TRBJ1-1	.	TRBV2	TGTGCCAGCAGTGCACACAGGGGAATGAACACTGAAGCTTTCTTT	CASSAHRGMNTEAFF
.	TRBJ1-2	.	TRBV18	TGTGCCAGCACAGGGACCCCCAGGGGTCTTGGCTACACCTTC	CASTGTPRGLGYTF
.	TRBJ1-1	few	TRBV18	TGTGCCAGCTCACCGATGGGGAGAGGGACTGAAGCTTTCTTT	CASSPMGRGTEAFF
.	TRBJ1-1	once	TRBV7-2	TGTGCCAGCAGCTTAGCGGGACTGAACACTGAAGCTTTCTTT	CASSLAGLNTEAFF
.	TRBJ1-2	.	TRBV28	TGTGCCAGCAGTTTACAGGGGTACTATGGCTACACCTTC	CASSLQGYYGYTF
.	TRBJ2-7	once	TRBV7-9	TGTGCCAGCAGCTTAGCCGGGCAGCCGGTCTACGAGCAGTACTTC	CASSLAGQPVYEQYF
.	TRBJ2-7	once	TRBV7-2	TGTGCCAGCAGCTTAGATGCGGGGAACTTCTACGAGCAGTACTTC	CASSLDAGNFYEQYF
.	TRBJ1-1	.	TRBV18	TGTGCCAGCTCACCACTCGGGAACACTGAAGCTTTCTTT	CASSPLGNTEAFF
.	TRBJ1-2	once	TRBV9	TGTGCCAGCAGCGTGAACCCGACGACGCTCTATGGCTACACCTTC	CASSVNPTTLYGYTF
.	TRBJ2-6	many	TRBV7-6	TGTGCCAGCAGCTTCGGGCAGGCCCGCTCTGGGGCCAACGTCCTGACTTTC	CASSFGQARSGANVLTF
TRBD1	TRBJ1-2	.	TRBV28	TGTGCCAGCAGCCAGACAGGGTCGGGTAAACGTGGCTACACCTTC	CASSQTGSGKRGYTF
.	TRBJ1-1	.	TRBV2	TGTGCCAGCAGTGGGCCAGGGGTCGTGAAGAGCACTGAAGCTTTCTTT	CASSGPGVVKSTEAFF
TRBD1	TRBJ1-2	.	TRBV28	TGTGCCAGCGCCTCCGGGACAGGATTCTATGGCTACACCTTC	CASASGTGFYGYTF
TRBD2	TRBJ2-2	medium-sized	TRBV10-2	TGCGCCACCGGCGGGGGGCTACGAAACACCGGGGAGCTGTTTTTT	CATGGGLRNTGELFF